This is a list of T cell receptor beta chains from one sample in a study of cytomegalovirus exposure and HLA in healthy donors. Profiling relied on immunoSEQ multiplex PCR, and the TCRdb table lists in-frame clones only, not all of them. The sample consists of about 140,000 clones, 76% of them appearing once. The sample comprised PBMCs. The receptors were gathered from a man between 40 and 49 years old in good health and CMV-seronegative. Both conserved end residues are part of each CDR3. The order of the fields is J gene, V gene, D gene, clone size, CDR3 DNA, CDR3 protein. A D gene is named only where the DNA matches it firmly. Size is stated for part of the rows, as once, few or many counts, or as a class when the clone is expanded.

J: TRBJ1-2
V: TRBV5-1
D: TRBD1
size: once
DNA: TGCGCCAGCAGCCCGGTCGGACAGGGATCTAGCGGCTACACCTTC
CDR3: CASSPVGQGSSGYTF

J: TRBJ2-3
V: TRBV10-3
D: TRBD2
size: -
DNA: TGTGCCATCAGTGTAGCGGGAGGGCTTCCAGATACGCAGTATTTT
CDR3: CAISVAGGLPDTQYF

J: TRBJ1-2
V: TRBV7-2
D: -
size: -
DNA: TGTGCCAGCAGCCCGCTGGGCAGGGCTGGCTACACCTTC
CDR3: CASSPLGRAGYTF

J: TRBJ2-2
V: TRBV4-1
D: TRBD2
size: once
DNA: TGCGCCAGCAGCCAAGATTGGCAGCGGGGGTGGACCGGGGAGCTGTTTTTT
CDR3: CASSQDWQRGWTGELFF

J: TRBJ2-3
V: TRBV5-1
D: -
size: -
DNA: TGCGCCAGCAGCCAAGACAACACAGATACGCAGTATTTT
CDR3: CASSQDNTDTQYF

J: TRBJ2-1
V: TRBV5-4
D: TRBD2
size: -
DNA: TGTGCCAGCCTTTCAAAAATCGCCGGGGGGGAGCAGTTCTTC
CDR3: CASLSKIAGGEQFF

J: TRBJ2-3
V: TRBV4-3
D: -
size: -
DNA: TGCGCCAGCAGCCAAGACCCCGGGGGCACAGATACGCAGTATTTT
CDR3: CASSQDPGGTDTQYF

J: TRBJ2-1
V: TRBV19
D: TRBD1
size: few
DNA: TGTGCCAGTACCAAATCAAGGGACAGCCCCTCCAATGAGCAGTTCTTC
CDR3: CASTKSRDSPSNEQFF

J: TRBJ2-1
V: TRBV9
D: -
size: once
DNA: TGTGCCAGCAGCGTAGGGACGGGAGTCTACAATGAGCAGTTCTTC
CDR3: CASSVGTGVYNEQFF

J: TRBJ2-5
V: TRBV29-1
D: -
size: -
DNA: TGCAGCGTTGAAGTAGGGGCTCAAGAGACCCAGTACTTC
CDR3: CSVEVGAQETQYF

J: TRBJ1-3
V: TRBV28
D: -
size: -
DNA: TGTGCCAGCAGTACCCCGACATCCTCTGGAAACACCATATATTTT
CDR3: CASSTPTSSGNTIYF

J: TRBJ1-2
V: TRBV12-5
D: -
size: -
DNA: TGTGCTAGTGGCTCGGCGGTCTATGGCTACACCTTC
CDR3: CASGSAVYGYTF

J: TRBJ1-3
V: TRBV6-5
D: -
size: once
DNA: TGTGCCAGCAGTTACGAGTTGTTTGGAAACACCATATATTTT
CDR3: CASSYELFGNTIYF

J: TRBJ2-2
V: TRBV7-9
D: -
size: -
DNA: TGTGCCAGCAGCTTGGGAGGTTACACCGGGGAGCTGTTTTTT
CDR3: CASSLGGYTGELFF

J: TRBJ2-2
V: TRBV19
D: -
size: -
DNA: TGTGCCAGTAGTATTCGTCGGGGAGTCACCGGGGAGCTGTTTTTT
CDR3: CASSIRRGVTGELFF

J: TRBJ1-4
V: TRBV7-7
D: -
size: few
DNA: TGTGCCAGCAGCTTAGGTACAGGCAATGAAAAACTGTTTTTT
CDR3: CASSLGTGNEKLFF

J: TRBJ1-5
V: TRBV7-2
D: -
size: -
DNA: TGTGCCAGCAGCTTGGACATAGCCAATCAGCCCCAGCATTTT
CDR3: CASSLDIANQPQHF

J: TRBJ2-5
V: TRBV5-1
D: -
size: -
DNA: TGCGCCAGCAGCTTGGGGTCGCGACAGCAAGAGACCCAGTACTTC
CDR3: CASSLGSRQQETQYF

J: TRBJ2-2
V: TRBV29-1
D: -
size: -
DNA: TGCAGCGTTCTAGACGATCTCGGAACCGGGGAGCTGTTTTTT
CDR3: CSVLDDLGTGELFF

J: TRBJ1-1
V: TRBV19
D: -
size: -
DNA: TGTGCCAGTAGGTCGACTGAAGCTTTCTTT
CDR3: CASRSTEAFF

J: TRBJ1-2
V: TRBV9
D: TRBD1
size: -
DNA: TGTGCCAGCAGCCCCCAGACAGGGTTGGACTATGGCTACACCTTC
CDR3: CASSPQTGLDYGYTF

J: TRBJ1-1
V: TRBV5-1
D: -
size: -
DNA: TGCGCCAGCAGTAACCAGGGGAACACTGAAGCTTTCTTT
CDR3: CASSNQGNTEAFF

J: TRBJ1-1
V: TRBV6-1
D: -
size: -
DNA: TGTGCCAGCAGGGCCGACAGAGCTCTGAACACTGAAGCTTTCTTT
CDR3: CASRADRALNTEAFF

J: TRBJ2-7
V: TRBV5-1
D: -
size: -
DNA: TGCGCCAGCAGCTTGGGGGGGGAAGGTTCCTACGAGCAGTACTTC
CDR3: CASSLGGEGSYEQYF

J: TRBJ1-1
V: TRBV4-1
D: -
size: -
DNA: TGCGCCAGCAGCCAAGAAGGGGTGTACACTGAAGCTTTCTTT
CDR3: CASSQEGVYTEAFF

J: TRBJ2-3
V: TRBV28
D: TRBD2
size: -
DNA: TGTGCCAGCAGTCCCGGACTAGCGGGAGGGCCGCATACGCAGTATTTT
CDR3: CASSPGLAGGPHTQYF

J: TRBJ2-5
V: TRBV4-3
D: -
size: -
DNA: TGCGCCAGCAGCCAAGACGGCCTAGCCCAAGAGACCCAGTACTTC
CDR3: CASSQDGLAQETQYF

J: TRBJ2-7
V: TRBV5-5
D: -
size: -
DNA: TGTGCCAGCAGCTTGGGGCCCCGGGACTCCTACGAGCAGTACTTC
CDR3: CASSLGPRDSYEQYF

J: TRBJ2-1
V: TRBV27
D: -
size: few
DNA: TGTGCCAGCAGTTTATCGAGCCCCCCTCGATTCAATGAGCAGTTCTTC
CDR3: CASSLSSPPRFNEQFF

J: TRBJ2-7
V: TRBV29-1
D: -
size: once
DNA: TGCAGCGTTGTAACCAGGGTCTACGAGCAGTACTTC
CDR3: CSVVTRVYEQYF

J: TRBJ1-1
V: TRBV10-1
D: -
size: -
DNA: TGCGCCAGCAGTGAGTCGATTTCCGCCGGGAACACTGAAGCTTTCTTT
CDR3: CASSESISAGNTEAFF

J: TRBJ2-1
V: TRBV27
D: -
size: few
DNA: TGTGCCAGTACGGAGTATCAAAGGGGAGGTGAGCAGTTCTTC
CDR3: CASTEYQRGGEQFF

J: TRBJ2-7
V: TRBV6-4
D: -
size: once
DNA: TGTGCCAGCAGTGACCTGGCAGGGGGGGAGCAGTACTTC
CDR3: CASSDLAGGEQYF

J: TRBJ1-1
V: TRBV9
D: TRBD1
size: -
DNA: TGTGCCAGCAGCGCCGGGACAGGGGCAATGGCTTTCTTT
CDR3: CASSAGTGAMAFF

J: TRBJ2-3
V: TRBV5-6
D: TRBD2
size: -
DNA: TGTGCCAGCAGCTTAAGGGCACTAGCGTCTAGCACAGATACGCAGTATTTT
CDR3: CASSLRALASSTDTQYF

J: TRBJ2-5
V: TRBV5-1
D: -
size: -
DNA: TGCGCCAGCAGCCGTGGGGGGGAGACCCAGTACTTC
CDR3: CASSRGGETQYF

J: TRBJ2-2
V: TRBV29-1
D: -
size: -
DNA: TGCAGCGTTCACAGGACGAACACCGGGGAGCTGTTTTTT
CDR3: CSVHRTNTGELFF

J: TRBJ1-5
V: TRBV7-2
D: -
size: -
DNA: TGTGCCAGCAGCTTAGATTTCGGGAGCAATCAGCCCCAGCATTTT
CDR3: CASSLDFGSNQPQHF

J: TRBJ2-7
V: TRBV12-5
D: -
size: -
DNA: TGTGCTAGTGGTTTGGTGCTCCAGGGGCAGGTCTTCTACGAGCAGTACTTC
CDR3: CASGLVLQGQVFYEQYF

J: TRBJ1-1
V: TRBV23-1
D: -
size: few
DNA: TGCGCCAGCAGTCAAGCGCCGTGGGGGCCACGTAATGTCATTTTCGTGAACACTGAAGCTTTCTTT
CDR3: CASSQAPWGPRNVIFVNTEAFF

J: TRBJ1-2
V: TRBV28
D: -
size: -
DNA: TGTGCCAGCAGTTTAGGATCCGGGGGGCTGCGCGGCTACACCTTC
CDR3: CASSLGSGGLRGYTF

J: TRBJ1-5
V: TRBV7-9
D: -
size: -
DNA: TGTGCCAGCACCCCATTGGGGGCGGGGGGCAATCAGCCCCAGCATTTT
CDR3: CASTPLGAGGNQPQHF

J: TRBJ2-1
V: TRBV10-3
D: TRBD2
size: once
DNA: TGTGCCATCAGTCGACTAGCACCTTCTCAAGGTGGGGTTGAGCAGTTCTTC
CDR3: CAISRLAPSQGGVEQFF

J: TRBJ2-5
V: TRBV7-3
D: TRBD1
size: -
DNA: TGTGCCAGCAGCTTAACCGGACAGGGGGCGCTTGGGGAGACCCAGTACTTC
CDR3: CASSLTGQGALGETQYF

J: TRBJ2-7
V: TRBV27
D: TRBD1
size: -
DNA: TGTGCCAGCAGTAAGGGACAGGCCATCTACGAGCAGTACTTC
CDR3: CASSKGQAIYEQYF

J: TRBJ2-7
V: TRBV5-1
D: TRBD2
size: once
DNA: TGCGCCAGCAGCTTGGGGCTAGCGGGCTCCTACGAGCAGTACTTC
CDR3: CASSLGLAGSYEQYF

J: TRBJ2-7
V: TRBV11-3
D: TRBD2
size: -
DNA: TGTGCCAGCAGGTATAGCGGGGGGGCATCCTACGAGCAGTACTTC
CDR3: CASRYSGGASYEQYF

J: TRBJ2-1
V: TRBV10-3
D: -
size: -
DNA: TGTGCCATCAGTGAGTCGATGGCGGGGGCGTACAATGAGCAGTTCTTC
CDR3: CAISESMAGAYNEQFF

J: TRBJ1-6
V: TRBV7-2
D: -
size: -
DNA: TGTGCCAGCAGCTTAGCGGCGCGGGGGACACCCCTCCACTTT
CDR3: CASSLAARGTPLHF

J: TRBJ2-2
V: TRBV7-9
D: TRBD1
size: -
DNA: TGTGCCAGCAGCATGGGACAGCACACCGGGGAGCTGTTTTTT
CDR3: CASSMGQHTGELFF

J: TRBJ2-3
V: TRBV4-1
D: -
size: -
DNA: TGCGCCAGCAGCCAAGTTCCGGGCACAGATACGCAGTATTTT
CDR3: CASSQVPGTDTQYF

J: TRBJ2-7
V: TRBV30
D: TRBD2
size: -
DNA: TGTGCCCCACTAGCGGGAAACCCCTACGAGCAGTACTTC
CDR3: CAPLAGNPYEQYF

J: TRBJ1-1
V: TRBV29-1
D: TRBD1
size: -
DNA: TGCAGCGTCACGGGACAGGGAAACACTGAAGCTTTCTTT
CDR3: CSVTGQGNTEAFF

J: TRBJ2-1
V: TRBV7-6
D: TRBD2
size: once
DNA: TGTGCCAGCAGCCCACTAGCGGCCCATGAGCAGTTCTTC
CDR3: CASSPLAAHEQFF

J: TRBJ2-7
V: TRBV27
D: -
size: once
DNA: TGTGCCAGCAGTTTCAGCGGATCCTACGAGCAGTACTTC
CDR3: CASSFSGSYEQYF